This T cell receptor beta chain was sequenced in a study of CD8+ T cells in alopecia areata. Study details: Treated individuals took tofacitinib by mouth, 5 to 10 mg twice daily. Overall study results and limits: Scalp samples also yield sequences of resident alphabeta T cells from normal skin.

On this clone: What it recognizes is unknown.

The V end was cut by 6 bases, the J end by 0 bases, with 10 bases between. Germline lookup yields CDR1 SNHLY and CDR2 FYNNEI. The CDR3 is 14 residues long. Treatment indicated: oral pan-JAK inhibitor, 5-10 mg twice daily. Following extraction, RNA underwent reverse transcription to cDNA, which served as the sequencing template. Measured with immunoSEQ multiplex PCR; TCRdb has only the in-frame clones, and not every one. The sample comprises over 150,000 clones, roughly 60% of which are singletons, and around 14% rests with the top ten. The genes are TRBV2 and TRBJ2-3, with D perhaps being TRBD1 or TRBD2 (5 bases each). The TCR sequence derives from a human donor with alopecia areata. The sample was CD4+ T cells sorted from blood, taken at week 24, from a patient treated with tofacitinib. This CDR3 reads CASSGTASTDTQYF. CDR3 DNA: TGTGCCAGCAGCGGGACGGCTAGCACAGATACGCAGTATTTT.